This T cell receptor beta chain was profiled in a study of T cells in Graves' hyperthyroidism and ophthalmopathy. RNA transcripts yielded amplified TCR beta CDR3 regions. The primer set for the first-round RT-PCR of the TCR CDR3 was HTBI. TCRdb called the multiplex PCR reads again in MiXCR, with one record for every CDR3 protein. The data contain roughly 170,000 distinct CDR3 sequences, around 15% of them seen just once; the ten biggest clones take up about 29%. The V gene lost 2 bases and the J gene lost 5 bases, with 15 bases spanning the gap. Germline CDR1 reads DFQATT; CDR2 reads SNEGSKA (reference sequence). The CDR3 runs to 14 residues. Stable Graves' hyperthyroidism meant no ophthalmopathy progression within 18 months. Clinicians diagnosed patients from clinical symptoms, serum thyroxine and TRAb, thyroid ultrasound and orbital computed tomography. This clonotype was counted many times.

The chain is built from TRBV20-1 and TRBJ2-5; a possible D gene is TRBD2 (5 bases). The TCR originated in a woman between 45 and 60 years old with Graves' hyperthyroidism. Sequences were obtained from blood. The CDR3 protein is CSARSPSSMETQYF. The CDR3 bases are TGCAGTGCTAGATCCCCTAGCTCTATGGAGACCCAGTACTTC.